This T cell receptor (beta chain) came from a study of human versus mouse CDR3 diversity and MHC coevolution. About the study: Reportedly, immunoSEQ detects one in 200,000 T cells with minimized PCR bias. Study-wide results and caveats: iCHAO1 estimated the human TCR beta repertoire at 1.5 million to 2 million clonotypes.

Sequencing used immunoSEQ multiplex PCR; TCRdb keeps in-frame clones, though not all of them. The sample consists of tens of thousands of clones, just under 95% of them appearing once. V was trimmed by 0 bases and J by 5 bases, leaving 20 bases between them. The CDR3 spans 18 residues. Looked up from germline, CDR1 is SGHVS and CDR2 is FQNEAQ. Only one count was recorded for this clone. What it binds is unknown. Naive CD4 T cells were sorted as CD45RO-negative, CD62L-positive. The genes are TRBV7-8 and TRBJ1-5; D is possibly TRBD1 (6 bases). The TCR sequence derives from a person between 30 and 69 years old in good health. Sequenced material: naive CD4+ T cells from blood. Subset described: CD45RO-negative CD62L-positive naive CD4 T cells. CDR3 amino acids: CASSLAGGGTGFHQPQHF. The DNA for the CDR3 is TGTGCCAGCAGCTTAGCCGGCGGGGGAACAGGGTTCCATCAGCCCCAGCATTTT. The complete variable domain, with remaining parts taken from reference TRBV7-8 and TRBJ1-5, reads GAGVSQSPRYKVAKRGQDVALRCDPISGHVSLFWYQQALGQGPEFLTYFQNEAQLDKSGLPSDRFFAERPEGSVSTLKIQRTQQEDSAVYLCASSLAGGGTGFHQPQHFGDGTRLSIL.